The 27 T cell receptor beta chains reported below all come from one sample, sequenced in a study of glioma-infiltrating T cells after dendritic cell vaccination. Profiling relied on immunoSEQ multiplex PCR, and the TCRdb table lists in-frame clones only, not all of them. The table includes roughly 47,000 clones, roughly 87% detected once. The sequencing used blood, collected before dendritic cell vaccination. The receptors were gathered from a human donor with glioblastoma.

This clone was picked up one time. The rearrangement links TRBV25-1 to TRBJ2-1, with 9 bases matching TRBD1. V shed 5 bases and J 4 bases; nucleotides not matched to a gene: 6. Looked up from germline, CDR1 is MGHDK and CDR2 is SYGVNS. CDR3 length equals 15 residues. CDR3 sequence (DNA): TGTGCCAGCAGTCCGGGACAGGGCCCTTACAATGAGCAGTTCTTC. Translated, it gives CASSPGQGPYNEQFF. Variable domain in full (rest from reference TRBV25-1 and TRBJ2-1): EADIYQTPRYLVIGTGKKITLECSQTMGHDKMYWYQQDPGMELHLIHYSYGVNSTEKGDLSSESTVSRIRTEHFPLTLESARPSHTSQYLCASSPGQGPYNEQFFGPGTRLTVL.

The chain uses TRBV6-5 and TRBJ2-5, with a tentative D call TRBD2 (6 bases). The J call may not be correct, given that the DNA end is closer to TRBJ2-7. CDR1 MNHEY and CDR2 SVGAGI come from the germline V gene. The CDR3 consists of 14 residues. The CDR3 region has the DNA TGTGCCAGCAGCGGCCGGGGGTCGGGGCGCGAGCAGTACTTC. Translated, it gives CASSGRGSGREQYF.

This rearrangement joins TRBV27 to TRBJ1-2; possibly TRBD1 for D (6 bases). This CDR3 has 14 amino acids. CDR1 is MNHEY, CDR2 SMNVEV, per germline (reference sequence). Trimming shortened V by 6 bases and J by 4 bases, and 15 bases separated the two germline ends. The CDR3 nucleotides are TGTGCCAGCAGAGACCCGCAGGGGTTCTATGGCTACACCTTC. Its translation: CASRDPQGFYGYTF.

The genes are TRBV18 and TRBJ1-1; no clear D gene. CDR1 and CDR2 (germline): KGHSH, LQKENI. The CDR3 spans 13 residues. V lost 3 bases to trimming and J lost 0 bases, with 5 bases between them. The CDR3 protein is CASSPQVNTEAFF. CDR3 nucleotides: TGTGCCAGCTCACCCCAGGTGAACACTGAAGCTTTCTTT.

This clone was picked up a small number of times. The CDR3 protein is CASSSYAGSTDTQYF. The CDR3 nucleotides are TGTGCCAGCAGCTCCTACGCGGGGAGCACAGATACGCAGTATTTT. The V gene is TRBV7-8, the J gene TRBJ2-3; tentatively, D is TRBD2 (6 bases). The CDR3 has 15 amino acids. Germline V lookup: CDR1 SGHVS, CDR2 FQNEAQ. V was shortened by 4 bases and J by 0 bases, with 11 bases between the two germline ends.

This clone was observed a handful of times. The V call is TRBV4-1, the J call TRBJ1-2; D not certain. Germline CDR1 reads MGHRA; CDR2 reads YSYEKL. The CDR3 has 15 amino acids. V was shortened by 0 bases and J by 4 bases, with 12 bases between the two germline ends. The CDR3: CASSQDSAVAYGYTF. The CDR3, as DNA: TGCGCCAGCAGCCAAGATAGCGCAGTCGCCTATGGCTACACCTTC.

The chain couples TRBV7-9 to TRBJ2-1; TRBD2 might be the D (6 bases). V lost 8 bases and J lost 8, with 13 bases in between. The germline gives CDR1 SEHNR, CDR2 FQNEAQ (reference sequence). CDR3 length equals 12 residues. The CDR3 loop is CASRGGTDEQFF. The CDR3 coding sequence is TGTGCCAGCCGGGGAGGCACCGATGAGCAGTTCTTC.

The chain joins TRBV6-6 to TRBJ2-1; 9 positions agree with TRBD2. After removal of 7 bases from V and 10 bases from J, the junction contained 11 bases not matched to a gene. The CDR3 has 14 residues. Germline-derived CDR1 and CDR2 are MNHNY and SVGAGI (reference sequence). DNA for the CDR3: TGTGCCAGCACCTGGGGCGGGGGGGCGAACGAGCAGTTCTTC. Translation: CASTWGGGANEQFF.

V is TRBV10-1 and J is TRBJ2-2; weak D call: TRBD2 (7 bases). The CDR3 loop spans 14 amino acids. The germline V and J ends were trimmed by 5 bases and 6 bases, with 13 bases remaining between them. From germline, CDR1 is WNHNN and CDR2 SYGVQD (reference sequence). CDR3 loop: CASSPLGGAGELFF. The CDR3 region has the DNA TGCGCCAGCAGTCCCCTAGGGGGGGCCGGGGAGCTGTTTTTT.

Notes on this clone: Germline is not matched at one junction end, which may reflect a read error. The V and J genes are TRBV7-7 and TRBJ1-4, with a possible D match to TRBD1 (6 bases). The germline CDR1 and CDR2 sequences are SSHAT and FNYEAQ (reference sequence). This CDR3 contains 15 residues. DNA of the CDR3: TGTGCTAGCAGCTTAGGACAGCGTAATAATGAAAAACTGTTTTTT. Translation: CASSLGQRNNEKLFF.

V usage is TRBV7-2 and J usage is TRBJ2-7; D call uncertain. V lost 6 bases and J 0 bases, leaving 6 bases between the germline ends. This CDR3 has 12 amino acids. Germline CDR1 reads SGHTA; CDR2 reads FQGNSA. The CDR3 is CASSSYSYEQYF. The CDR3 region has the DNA TGTGCCAGCAGTTCCTACTCCTACGAGCAGTACTTC.

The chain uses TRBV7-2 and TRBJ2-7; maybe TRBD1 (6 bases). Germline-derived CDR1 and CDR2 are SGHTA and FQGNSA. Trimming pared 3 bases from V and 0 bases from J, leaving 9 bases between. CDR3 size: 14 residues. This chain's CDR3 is CASSFLQGSYEQYF. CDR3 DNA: TGTGCCAGCAGCTTCTTACAGGGCTCCTACGAGCAGTACTTC.

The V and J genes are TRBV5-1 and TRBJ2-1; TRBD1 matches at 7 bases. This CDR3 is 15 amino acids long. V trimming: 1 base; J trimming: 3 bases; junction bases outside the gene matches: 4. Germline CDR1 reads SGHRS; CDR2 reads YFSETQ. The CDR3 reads CASSLTGDNYNEQFF. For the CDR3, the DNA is TGCGCCAGCAGCTTGACAGGGGATAACTACAATGAGCAGTTCTTC. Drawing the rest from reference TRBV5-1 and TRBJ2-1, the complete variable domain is KAGVTQTPRYLIKTRGQQVTLSCSPISGHRSVSWYQQTPGQGLQFLFEYFSETQRNKGNFPGRFSGRQFSNSRSEMNVSTLELGDSALYLCASSLTGDNYNEQFFGPGTRLTVL.

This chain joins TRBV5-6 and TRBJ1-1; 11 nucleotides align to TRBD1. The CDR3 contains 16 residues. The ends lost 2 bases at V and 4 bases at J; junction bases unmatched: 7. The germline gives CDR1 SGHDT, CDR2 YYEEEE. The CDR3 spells CASSFLDRGPLTEAFF. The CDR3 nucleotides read TGTGCCAGCAGCTTTTTGGACAGGGGGCCGCTCACTGAAGCTTTCTTT.

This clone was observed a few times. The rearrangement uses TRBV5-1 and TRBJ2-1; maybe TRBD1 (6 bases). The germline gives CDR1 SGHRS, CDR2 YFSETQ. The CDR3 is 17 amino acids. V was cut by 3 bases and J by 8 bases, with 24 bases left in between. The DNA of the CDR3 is TGCGCCAGCAGCTCTCGACAGGTCCAAGTGGGACCTCATGAGCAGTTCTTC. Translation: CASSSRQVQVGPHEQFF.

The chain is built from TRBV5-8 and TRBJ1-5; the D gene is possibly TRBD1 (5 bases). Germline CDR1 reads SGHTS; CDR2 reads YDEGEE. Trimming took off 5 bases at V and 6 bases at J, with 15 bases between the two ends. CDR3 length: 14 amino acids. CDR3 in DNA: TGTGCCAGCAGAGCCCAGGGAATCGGTCAGCCCCAGCATTTT. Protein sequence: CASRAQGIGQPQHF. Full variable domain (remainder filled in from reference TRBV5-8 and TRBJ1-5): EAGVTQSPTHLIKTRGQQATLRCSPISGHTSVYWYQQALGLGLQFLLWYDEGEERNRGNFPPRFSGRQFPNYSSELNVNALELEDSALYLCASRAQGIGQPQHFGDGTRLSIL.

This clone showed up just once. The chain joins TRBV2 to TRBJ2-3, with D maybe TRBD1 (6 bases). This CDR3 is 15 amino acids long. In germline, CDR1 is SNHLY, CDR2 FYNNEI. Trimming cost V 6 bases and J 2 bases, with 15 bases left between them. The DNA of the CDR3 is TGTGCCAGCAGCCGCGACAGGATAAACACAGATACGCAGTATTTT. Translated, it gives CASSRDRINTDTQYF.

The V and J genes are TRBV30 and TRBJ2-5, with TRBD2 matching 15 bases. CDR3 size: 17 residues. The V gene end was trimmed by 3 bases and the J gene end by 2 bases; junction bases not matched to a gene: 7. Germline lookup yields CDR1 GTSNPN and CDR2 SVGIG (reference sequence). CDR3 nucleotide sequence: TGTGCCTGGAGGTATCCGGGACTAGCGGGAGGACAAGAGACCCAGTACTTC. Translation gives CAWRYPGLAGGQETQYF.

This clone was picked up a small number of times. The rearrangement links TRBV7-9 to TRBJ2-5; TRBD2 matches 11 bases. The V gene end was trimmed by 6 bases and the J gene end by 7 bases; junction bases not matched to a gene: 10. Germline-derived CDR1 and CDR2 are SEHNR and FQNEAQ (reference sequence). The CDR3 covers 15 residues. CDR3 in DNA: TGTGCCAGCAGACCCGACGGAACTAGCGGGGGGACCCAGTACTTC. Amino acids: CASRPDGTSGGTQYF.

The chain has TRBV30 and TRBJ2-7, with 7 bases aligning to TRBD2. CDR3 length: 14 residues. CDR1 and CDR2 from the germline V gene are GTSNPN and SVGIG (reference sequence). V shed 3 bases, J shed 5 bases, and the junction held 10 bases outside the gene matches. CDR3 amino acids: CAWRWGGIGDEQYF. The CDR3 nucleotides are TGTGCCTGGAGATGGGGAGGGATTGGGGACGAGCAGTACTTC.

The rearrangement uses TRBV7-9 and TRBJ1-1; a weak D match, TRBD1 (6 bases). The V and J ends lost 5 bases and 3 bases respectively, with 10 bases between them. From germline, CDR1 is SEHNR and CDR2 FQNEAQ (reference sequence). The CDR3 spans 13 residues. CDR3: CASSPGAHTEAFF. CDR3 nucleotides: TGTGCCAGCAGCCCAGGGGCACACACTGAAGCTTTCTTT.

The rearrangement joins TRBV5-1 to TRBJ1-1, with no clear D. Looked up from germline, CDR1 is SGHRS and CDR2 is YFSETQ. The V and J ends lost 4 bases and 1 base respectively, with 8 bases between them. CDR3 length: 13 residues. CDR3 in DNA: TGCGCCAGCAGCGGAGGTTCGAACACTGAAGCTTTCTTT. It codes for CASSGGSNTEAFF.

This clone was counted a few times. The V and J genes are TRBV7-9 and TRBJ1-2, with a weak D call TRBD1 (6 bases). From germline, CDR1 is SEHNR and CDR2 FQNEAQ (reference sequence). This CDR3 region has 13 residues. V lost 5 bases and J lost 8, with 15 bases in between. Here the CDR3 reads CASSLGSGDGYTF. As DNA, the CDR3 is TGTGCCAGCAGCCTAGGGTCAGGGGACGGCTACACCTTC.

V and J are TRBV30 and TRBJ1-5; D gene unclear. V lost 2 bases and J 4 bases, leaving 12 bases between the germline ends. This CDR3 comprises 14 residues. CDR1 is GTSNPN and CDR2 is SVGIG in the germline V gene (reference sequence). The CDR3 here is CAWSKGGGNQPQHF. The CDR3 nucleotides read TGTGCCTGGAGTAAGGGTGGAGGAAATCAGCCCCAGCATTTT.

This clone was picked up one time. CDR3 in DNA: TGTGCCAGTACAGAGCCCAGGGGCAATCAGCCCCAGCATTTT. Protein sequence: CASTEPRGNQPQHF. The chain has TRBV2 and TRBJ1-5, with a tentative D call TRBD1 (5 bases). Germline V CDR1 and CDR2: SNHLY, FYNNEI. Deletions cut 9 bases from V and 2 bases from J, with 14 bases between. CDR3 length: 14 residues. Variable domain in full (rest from reference TRBV2 and TRBJ1-5): EPEVTQTPSHQVTQMGQEVILRCVPISNHLYFYWYRQILGQKVEFLVSFYNNEISEKSEIFDDQFSVERPDGSNFTLKIRSTKLEDSAMYFCASTEPRGNQPQHFGDGTRLSIL.

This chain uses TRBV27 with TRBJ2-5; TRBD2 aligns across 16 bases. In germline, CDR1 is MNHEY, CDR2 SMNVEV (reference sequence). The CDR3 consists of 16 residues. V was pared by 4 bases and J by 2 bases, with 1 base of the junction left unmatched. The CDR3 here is CASSSGLAGGQETQYF. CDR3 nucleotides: TGTGCCAGCAGTTCGGGACTAGCGGGGGGGCAAGAGACCCAGTACTTC.

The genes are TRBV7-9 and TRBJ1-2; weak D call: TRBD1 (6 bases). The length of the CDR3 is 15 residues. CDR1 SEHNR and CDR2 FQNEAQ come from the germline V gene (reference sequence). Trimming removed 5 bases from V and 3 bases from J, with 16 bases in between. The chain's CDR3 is CASSRQVGYDYGYTF. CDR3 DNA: TGTGCCAGCAGCAGACAGGTTGGATACGACTATGGCTACACCTTC. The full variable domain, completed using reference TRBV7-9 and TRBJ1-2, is DTGVSQNPRHKITKRGQNVTFRCDPISEHNRLYWYRQTLGQGPEFLTYFQNEAQLEKSRLLSDRFSAERPKGSFSTLEIQRTEQGDSAMYLCASSRQVGYDYGYTFGSGTRLTVV.